The 21 T cell receptor beta chains reported below all come from one sample, sequenced in a study of T cell responses to AZD1222 COVID-19 vaccine. The method was immunoSEQ multiplex PCR; TCRdb's version includes in-frame clones alone and lacks a portion of them. Of 95,000 to 150,000 clones in the sample, 90% were seen once. The material was peripheral blood, obtained on day 0 of AZD1222 vaccination. The receptors here all came from an adult in good health.

The CDR3 DNA reads as TGTGCCAGCAGCTTAGGTGTTAATAACCCCTACGAGCAGTACTTC. It translates to CASSLGVNNPYEQYF. The chain employs TRBV7-2 and TRBJ2-7; D is undetermined. Germline V gene lookup returns CDR1 SGHTA and CDR2 FQGNSA. This CDR3 comprises 15 residues. V lost 1 base and J lost 2, with 12 bases in between.

V is TRBV9 and J is TRBJ2-7; 8 nucleotides match TRBD2. Germline-derived CDR1 and CDR2 are SGDLS and YYNGEE. V was clipped by 0 bases and J by 3 bases; unmatched bases: 5. The CDR3 has 15 amino acids. The CDR3 here is CASSVGERGIYEQYF. In DNA, the CDR3 is TGTGCCAGCAGCGTAGGTGAGCGGGGGATCTACGAGCAGTACTTC.

J is TRBJ2-6 and V is TRBV29-1; unclear D gene. Trimming removed 6 bases at V and 0 bases at J, with 9 bases between. Per germline, CDR1 SQVTM and CDR2 ANQGSEA. The CDR3 sequence is 14 residues long. The CDR3 spells CSVSDGSGANVLTF. In DNA form, the CDR3 reads TGCAGCGTATCGGACGGCTCTGGGGCCAACGTCCTGACTTTC.

The CDR3 region is CASSSGSGETIKAKNIQYF. DNA of the CDR3: TGTGCCAGCAGTTCCGGATCGGGCGAGACAATCAAAGCCAAAAACATTCAGTACTTC. The genes are TRBV28 and TRBJ2-4; D unclear. CDR1 is MDHEN and CDR2 is SYDVKM in the germline V gene. This CDR3 has 19 amino acids. V was shortened by 4 bases and J by 0 bases, with 22 bases between the two germline ends.

The chain joins TRBV11-2 to TRBJ2-7; tentative D call: TRBD1 (6 bases). This CDR3 has 15 amino acids. Trimming left V 1 base short and J 3 bases short, with 13 bases between. Germline CDR1 SGHAT, CDR2 FQNNGV. Here the CDR3 reads CASSLGVIGGYEQYF. The CDR3 DNA reads as TGTGCCAGCAGCTTAGGGGTCATAGGGGGCTACGAGCAGTACTTC.

This clone was counted between two and nine times. The chain has TRBV21-1 and TRBJ2-3; no DNA check was done on the table's D call, TRBD1. TRBV21-1 is deemed a pseudogene. The CDR3 covers 14 residues. The CDR3 coding sequence is TGTGCCAGCAGCAAGGGACAGGGGAGAGATACGCAGTATTTT. Protein: CASSKGQGRDTQYF.

The chain uses TRBV21-1 and TRBJ1-1. TRBV21-1 is a recognized pseudogene. This CDR3 has 18 amino acids. This chain's CDR3 is CASSKERGLNRVNTEAFF. CDR3 in DNA: TGTGCCAGCAGCAAAGAGCGGGGGTTGAACAGGGTGAACACTGAAGCTTTCTTT.

The chain employs TRBV19 and TRBJ2-2; D is perhaps TRBD1 (6 bases). The CDR3 has 14 residues. Germline lookup yields CDR1 LNHDA and CDR2 SQIVND (reference sequence). Trimming cost V 7 bases and J 10 bases, with 19 bases left between them. CDR3 sequence reads: CASTIRDRSKELFF. CDR3 sequence (DNA): TGTGCCAGTACCATAAGAGACAGGTCAAAGGAGCTGTTTTTT.

In nucleotides, the CDR3 is TGTGCCAGCAGCTTAGTTCCCGCCACCGGGGCAGATACGCAGTATTTT. Its protein product is CASSLVPATGADTQYF. The chain links TRBV11-2 to TRBJ2-3; tentative D call: TRBD2 (5 bases). V was pared by 1 base and J by 4 bases, with 15 bases between. This CDR3 comprises 16 residues. The germline V gene encodes CDR1 SGHAT and CDR2 FQNNGV.

The chain combines TRBV10-3 with TRBJ2-7; a possible D gene is TRBD1 (5 bases). Germline V CDR1 and CDR2: ENHRY, SYGVKD. Trimming shortened V by 6 bases and J by 6 bases, and 15 bases separated the two germline ends. This CDR3 comprises 13 residues. The CDR3 reads CAISQLEQGEQYF. The CDR3 DNA is TGTGCCATCAGCCAACTGGAGCAGGGCGAGCAGTACTTC.

This clone was observed a handful of times. The chain has TRBV6-1 and TRBJ2-5; the D is unclear. The CDR3 spans 16 residues. Germline V lookup: CDR1 MNHNS, CDR2 SASEGT. V dropped 1 base and J dropped 0 bases, with 12 bases sitting between them. This CDR3 reads CASSEGPGRYQETQYF. The CDR3 DNA sequence: TGTGCCAGCAGTGAAGGTCCCGGCAGGTACCAAGAGACCCAGTACTTC.

V gene TRBV4-1 combines with J gene TRBJ2-3; TRBD1 aligns across 10 bases. Germline trimming cut 5 bases from V and 4 bases from J; bases unmatched to any gene: 6. From germline, CDR1 is MGHRA and CDR2 YSYEKL. The CDR3 consists of 15 residues. The CDR3 DNA sequence: TGCGCCAGCAGCATCGGGACAGGGGACCCAGATACGCAGTATTTT. Amino acids: CASSIGTGDPDTQYF.

The chain joins TRBV5-4 to TRBJ2-2, with 7 bases aligning to TRBD2. V gave up 4 bases and J gave up 0 bases; unmatched junction bases: 3. The CDR3 runs to 15 residues. The germline gives CDR1 SGHNT, CDR2 YYREEE (reference sequence). The CDR3 loop reads CASSGRAANTGELFF. DNA for the CDR3: TGTGCCAGCAGCGGGAGGGCAGCGAACACCGGGGAGCTGTTTTTT.

The chain combines TRBV19 with TRBJ2-3, with 9 bases aligning to TRBD1. The CDR3 runs to 13 residues. J gave up 1 base and V 10 bases, and 3 bases lay outside the gene matches. The germline CDR1 and CDR2 sequences are LNHDA and SQIVND (reference sequence). The CDR3 region has the DNA TGTGCCACCAGGACAGGGGGCACAGATACGCAGTATTTT. This codes for CATRTGGTDTQYF.

This sequence joins TRBV4-1 and TRBJ1-3, with D unresolved. CDR1 and CDR2 (germline): MGHRA, YSYEKL. Trimming took off 4 bases at V and 9 bases at J, with 10 bases between the two ends. The CDR3 is made up of 12 amino acids. CDR3 sequence (DNA): TGCGCCAGCAGCCCACAGCCGGGCACCATATATTTT. Translated, it gives CASSPQPGTIYF.

CDR3 DNA: TGTGCCAGCAGCTTTGACAGTTTCTCCACCCTCCACTTT. Amino acids: CASSFDSFSTLHF. V and J are TRBV7-2 and TRBJ1-6, with D perhaps matching TRBD1 (5 bases). CDR3 length: 13 amino acids. Germline CDR1 reads SGHTA; CDR2 reads FQGNSA. V was cut by 3 bases and J by 14 bases, with 14 bases left in between.

The chain employs TRBV28 and TRBJ2-7; TRBD2 might be the D (6 bases). The V and J ends lost 1 base and 2 bases respectively, with 15 bases between them. In germline, CDR1 is MDHEN, CDR2 SYDVKM. CDR3 length: 16 amino acids. CDR3 bases: TGTGCCAGCAGTTTATCCGAGAGACTAGTAACCTACGAGCAGTACTTC. Its translation is CASSLSERLVTYEQYF. The full variable domain, completed using reference TRBV28 and TRBJ2-7, is DVKVTQSSRYLVKRTGEKVFLECVQDMDHENMFWYRQDPGLGLRLIYFSYDVKMKEKGDIPEGYSVSREKKERFSLILESASTNQTSMYLCASSLSERLVTYEQYFGPGTRLTVT.

The chain links TRBV27 to TRBJ1-5; 7 bases align to TRBD1. The germline gives CDR1 MNHEY, CDR2 SMNVEV (reference sequence). The CDR3 runs 15 residues. Trimming at V came to 6 bases and at J to 11 bases, leaving 16 bases not matched to a gene. CDR3 sequence reads: CASRSLGQPAGAQHF. The CDR3 nucleotides are TGTGCCAGCAGGTCTCTGGGACAGCCGGCAGGGGCCCAGCATTTT.

CDR3 DNA sequence: TGTGCCAGTAGTAAGACTAGCCCGGCGGTAGATACGCAGTATTTT. As protein: CASSKTSPAVDTQYF. This sequence joins TRBV19 and TRBJ2-3; 7 bases map to TRBD2. CDR1 is LNHDA and CDR2 is SQIVND in the germline V gene (reference sequence). The CDR3 consists of 15 residues. V shed 4 bases, J shed 5 bases, and the junction held 9 bases outside the gene matches.

The V and J genes are TRBV6-2 or TRBV6-3 and TRBJ2-7, with D possibly being TRBD1 or TRBD2 (5 bases each). V was pared by 4 bases and J by 7 bases, with 11 bases between. The CDR3 runs to 12 residues. From germline, CDR1 is MNHEY and CDR2 SVGEGT. The CDR3 reads CASSFGTGEQYF. CDR3 nucleotide sequence: TGTGCCAGCAGTTTCGGGACCGGGGAGCAGTACTTC.

The rearrangement uses TRBV30 and TRBJ2-7; weak D call: TRBD1 (5 bases). Trimming stripped 3 bases from V and 3 bases from J, with 9 bases between. The germline CDR1 and CDR2 sequences are GTSNPN and SVGIG (reference sequence). This CDR3 is 12 amino acids long. Here the CDR3 DNA reads TGTGCCTGGAGCCAGGGAAACTACGAGCAGTACTTC. Residues: CAWSQGNYEQYF.